The T cell receptor beta chain described here comes from a study of blood T cell dynamics during melanoma immunotherapy. In the study overall: Patients with metastatic melanoma got pembrolizumab or nivolumab-ipilimumab as first-line care.

The method was immunoSEQ multiplex PCR; TCRdb's version includes in-frame clones alone and lacks a portion of them. The sample has about 7,200 clones, around 81% seen once. Findings and caveats of the study: It remained unknown if the driving T cell clones were melanoma-specific.

A remark on this clone: Antigen specificity is unknown.

Time point defined: pre-treatment baseline. Disease control meant complete response, partial response or stable disease at 12 weeks. CDR3 length: 17 amino acids. Germline V gives CDR1 SGHNT, CDR2 YENEEA. With 5 bases clipped from V and 4 bases from J, the junction kept 15 bases outside the gene matches. The V gene is TRBV11-3, the J gene TRBJ2-7; 9 bases are shared with TRBD2. The TCR comes from a human donor with melanoma. The material sequenced was blood, taken from a patient treated with checkpoint blockade. The CDR3 DNA reads TGTGCCAGCAGCCAAGGCGGTGGAGTAGCGGGAGTATACGAGCAGTACTTC. This encodes CASSQGGGVAGVYEQYF.